Listed below are T cell receptor beta chains from one sample, sequenced in a study of T cell changes during pregnancy in multiple sclerosis. Libraries were prepared by immunoSEQ multiplex PCR; TCRdb keeps only in-frame clonotypes and omits some of them. The sample lists tens of thousands of clones; approximately 90% were seen once. Sequenced material: peripheral blood, taken in the second trimester of pregnancy. The receptors here all came from a female donor in good health, enrolled as a control in a pregnancy study. Each CDR3 is given with its conserved first and last residue. Each record gives: clone size, J gene, D gene, V gene, CDR3 protein, CDR3 DNA. A D gene is named only where the DNA matches it firmly. Size is omitted from some rows. Given values are once, few, many or a class for expanded clones.

NA TRBJ2-7 NA TRBV7-8 CASSYRAGGYEQYF TGTGCCAGCAGCTATCGAGCGGGTGGCTACGAGCAGTACTTC
few TRBJ1-2 TRBD1 TRBV2 CASSGEDRGSF TGTGCCAGCAGTGGGGAGGACAGGGGCTCCTTC
once TRBJ1-4 TRBD1 TRBV6-5 CASGRQGLRKLFF TGTGCCAGCGGTCGACAGGGTCTCCGAAAACTGTTTTTT
NA TRBJ2-7 NA TRBV5-4 CASSFERGYEQYF TGTGCCAGCAGCTTCGAACGGGGCTACGAGCAGTACTTC
once TRBJ2-7 TRBD2 TRBV5-1 CASSSGLAGGVSYEQYF TGCGCCAGCAGCTCGGGACTAGCGGGAGGAGTTTCCTACGAGCAGTACTTC
once TRBJ1-5 NA TRBV6-1 CASSEVVGSNQPQHF TGTGCCAGCAGTGAGGTCGTCGGTAGCAATCAGCCCCAGCATTTT
NA TRBJ1-3 TRBD1 TRBV5-1 CASSLRGQGRNTIYF TGCGCCAGCAGCCTAAGGGGACAGGGAAGAAACACCATATATTTT
NA TRBJ2-6 TRBD1 TRBV27 CASSAGQGRSGANVLTF TGTGCCAGCAGCGCTGGACAGGGGAGGTCTGGGGCCAACGTCCTGACTTTC
NA TRBJ1-4 TRBD1 TRBV6-6 CASQLIRDRDEKLFF TGTGCCAGCCAACTCATCCGGGACAGGGATGAAAAACTGTTTTTT
NA TRBJ2-1 NA TRBV11-1 CASSLPSAQDNEQFF TGTGCCAGCAGCTTACCTAGCGCCCAAGACAATGAGCAGTTCTTC
NA TRBJ2-7 NA TRBV11-2 CASSFGGEAHEQYF TGTGCCAGCAGCTTCGGGGGAGAGGCTCACGAGCAGTACTTC
NA TRBJ2-5 NA TRBV7-2 CASSPETGRQETQYF TGTGCCAGCAGCCCAGAGACAGGGAGGCAAGAGACCCAGTACTTC
many TRBJ1-2 NA TRBV27 CASRQGSGYTF TGTGCCAGTCGTCAGGGGAGTGGCTACACCTTC
NA TRBJ2-1 TRBD2 TRBV5-4 CASSLTSGVYNEQFF TGTGCCAGCAGCTTGACTAGCGGGGTTTACAATGAGCAGTTCTTC
NA TRBJ1-5 NA TRBV28 CASRPTQIRGAGRNQPQHF TGTGCCAGCAGGCCCACTCAGATCCGGGGGGCGGGGAGGAATCAGCCCCAGCATTTT
once TRBJ2-2 TRBD1 TRBV2 CASSPDRGLIGELFF TGTGCCAGCAGTCCCGACAGGGGCTTGATCGGGGAGCTGTTTTTT
NA TRBJ2-7 NA TRBV6-1 CASTVHSNEQYF TGTGCCAGCACTGTTCACAGCAACGAGCAGTACTTC
NA TRBJ2-1 TRBD2 TRBV5-6 CASSRRTSGKVYDEQFF TGTGCCAGCAGCCGCAGGACTAGCGGGAAAGTGTATGATGAGCAGTTCTTC
NA TRBJ1-5 TRBD1 TRBV18 CASSPDRGSHNQPQHF TGTGCCAGCTCACCGGACAGGGGAAGCCACAATCAGCCCCAGCATTTT
once TRBJ2-2 TRBD2 TRBV4-3 CASSQGLIAGGWGTGELFF TGCGCCAGCAGCCAAGGGTTGATAGCGGGAGGGTGGGGCACCGGGGAGCTGTTTTTT
NA TRBJ2-5 TRBD2 TRBV28 CASSLGLAGGPYETQYF TGTGCCAGCAGCTTGGGACTAGCGGGAGGGCCTTACGAGACCCAGTACTTC
NA TRBJ2-7 TRBD2 TRBV5-1 CASSLAPGGPYEQYF TGCGCCAGCAGCTTGGCCCCGGGGGGTCCCTACGAGCAGTACTTC
NA TRBJ2-1 NA TRBV5-1 CASSLVGGSPYNEQFF TGCGCCAGCAGCTTGGTTGGCGGAAGCCCCTACAATGAGCAGTTCTTC
once TRBJ2-2 TRBD2 TRBV27 CASSLRAGLAGHTGELFF TGTGCCAGCAGTTTAAGAGCCGGACTAGCGGGTCACACCGGGGAGCTGTTTTTT
NA TRBJ2-1 NA TRBV19 CASSRERSSYNEQFF TGTGCCAGTAGCCGCGAGAGAAGCTCCTACAATGAGCAGTTCTTC
once TRBJ2-5 NA TRBV4-1 CASSQELGRETQYF TGCGCCAGCAGCCAAGAGTTGGGGCGAGAGACCCAGTACTTC
NA TRBJ2-1 TRBD2 TRBV7-8 CASSLSGRATRGRQFF TGTGCCAGCAGCTTAAGCGGGAGGGCAACGCGGGGTAGGCAGTTCTTC
NA TRBJ1-5 TRBD1 TRBV4-3 CASSPGQGGQPQHF TGCGCCAGCAGCCCGGGACAGGGCGGACAGCCCCAGCATTTT
NA TRBJ2-5 NA TRBV7-7 CASSLEYRSGETQYF TGTGCTAGCAGCTTAGAGTACAGGTCAGGGGAGACCCAGTACTTC
NA TRBJ1-2 NA TRBV6-8 CASSHTGSRYGYTF TGTGCCAGCAGCCACACAGGGTCTCGCTATGGCTACACCTTC
few TRBJ1-1 NA TRBV5-1 CASSFVAGGEGTEAFF TGCGCCAGCAGCTTTGTTGCGGGGGGCGAGGGCACTGAAGCTTTCTTT
NA TRBJ2-1 NA TRBV27 CASSLQLAELYNEQFF TGTGCCAGCAGTTTACAACTAGCAGAACTATACAATGAGCAGTTCTTC
NA TRBJ1-1 TRBD1 TRBV23-1 CASSRGTGDVEAFF TGCGCCAGCAGTCGTGGGACAGGGGATGTTGAAGCTTTCTTT
NA TRBJ2-7 NA TRBV9 CASSVDSGLASYEQYF TGTGCCAGCAGCGTAGATTCCGGGCTAGCATCCTACGAGCAGTACTTC
NA TRBJ2-1 TRBD2 TRBV5-6 CASSRSGSMKFF TGTGCCAGCAGCAGAAGCGGGAGTATGAAGTTCTTC
NA TRBJ1-1 TRBD1 TRBV7-9 CASSPQGQMNTEAFF TGTGCCAGCAGCCCCCAGGGACAGATGAACACTGAAGCTTTCTTT
NA TRBJ1-2 NA TRBV6-1 CASSESGWGITSDGYTF TGTGCCAGCAGTGAATCGGGATGGGGAATTACCTCAGATGGCTACACCTTC